The 19 T cell receptor beta chains listed next were all sequenced from one sample in a study of blood T cells in healthy people across ages. Through a sample-barcoded 5' primer and a J-beta primer mix, a second PCR was run for about 6 to 12 cycles. TCRdb processed the 5' RACE reads anew with MiXCR; each CDR3 protein has one entry. Altogether some 760,000 distinct CDR3 sequences are present, roughly 25% being singletons, with the ten largest covering 9.4%. This sample also appeared in a second study, on T cells of mothers and their children.

Sequenced: blood. Receptor source: a boy aged 10-17 years in good health.

The chain couples TRBV10-3 to TRBJ1-2, with D uncertain. This CDR3 has 12 amino acids. CDR1 and CDR2 (germline): ENHRY, SYGVKD. Trimming took off 6 bases at V and 4 bases at J, with 9 bases between the two ends. The CDR3 is CAISEGSYGYTF. The DNA for the CDR3 is TGTGCCATCAGCGAAGGGAGCTATGGCTACACCTTC.

This sequence joins TRBV20-1 and TRBJ2-6; D not certain. The germline gives CDR1 DFQATT, CDR2 SNEGSKA (reference sequence). Trimming removed 3 bases at V and 0 bases at J, with 12 bases between. This CDR3 contains 16 residues. The CDR3 DNA reads as TGCAGTGCTAGCGCCGAGGAAAGCTCTGGGGCCAACGTCCTGACTTTC. Translation gives CSASAEESSGANVLTF.

The chain uses TRBV9 and TRBJ2-5; D is possibly TRBD1 (6 bases). The CDR3 extends over 14 amino acids. V lost 0 bases and J 2 bases, leaving 8 bases between the germline ends. Germline lookup yields CDR1 SGDLS and CDR2 YYNGEE. The CDR3 nucleotides read TGTGCCAGCAGCGTAGAGGACAGTCAAGAGACCCAGTACTTC. It encodes CASSVEDSQETQYF.

There are a few counts of this clonotype. V gene TRBV11-2 combines with J gene TRBJ2-5; D not resolved. The CDR3 runs 15 residues. Trimming left V 1 base short and J 3 bases short, with 12 bases between. Germline CDR1 SGHAT, CDR2 FQNNGV. The CDR3 is CASSLAPVSKETQYF. CDR3 nucleotides: TGTGCCAGCAGCTTAGCCCCGGTCAGTAAAGAGACCCAGTACTTC.

The sample holds a few counts of this clonotype. The CDR3 DNA follows: TGCGCCAGCAGCCAAGATCTCGGGGTGGGTGGAAACACCATATATTTT. Amino acid sequence: CASSQDLGVGGNTIYF. The chain is built from TRBV4-1 and TRBJ1-3; D call uncertain. This CDR3 region has 16 residues. The V end lost 0 bases, the J end lost 3 bases, and 12 bases lay between the germline ends. Looked up from germline, CDR1 is MGHRA and CDR2 is YSYEKL.

The chain has TRBV5-1 and TRBJ2-5; possibly TRBD2 for D (5 bases). The germline V gene encodes CDR1 SGHRS and CDR2 YFSETQ. V gave up 0 bases and J gave up 2 bases, with 11 bases separating them. CDR3 length equals 15 residues. Here the CDR3 reads CASSLESGEQETQYF. As DNA, the CDR3 is TGCGCCAGCAGCTTGGAGAGCGGTGAACAAGAGACCCAGTACTTC.

The gene calls are TRBV6-5 and TRBJ2-5; a possible D gene is TRBD2 (5 bases). The closer fit of TRBJ2-1 to the DNA end suggests the J call may be wrong. The CDR3 has 13 amino acids. Per the germline V gene, CDR1 is MNHEY and CDR2 is SVGAGI. Here the CDR3 DNA reads TGTGCCAGCAGTTACGGGCTAGCTAATGAGCAGTTCTTC. This translates into CASSYGLANEQFF.

This clonotype turned up a few times. This chain uses TRBV29-1 with TRBJ2-5; tentatively, D is TRBD2 (5 bases). CDR1 and CDR2 from the germline V gene are SQVTM and ANQGSEA. The V and J ends lost 7 bases and 5 bases respectively, with 11 bases between them. The CDR3 consists of 11 residues. CDR3 coding DNA: TGCAGCGCTTCGACGGGGGAGACCCAGTACTTC. Protein sequence: CSASTGETQYF.

This clonotype was observed a handful of times. The chain has TRBV21-1 and TRBJ2-1; no check of the table's D call, TRBD1, against the DNA was made. TRBV21-1 corresponds to a pseudogene. This CDR3 spans 17 amino acids. CDR3 sequence reads: CASSKGRVGGTPNEQFF. Here the CDR3 DNA reads TGTGCCAGCAGCAAAGGTCGGGTGGGGGGCACGCCTAATGAGCAGTTCTTC.

The rearrangement links TRBV20-1 to TRBJ1-4, with 7 bases identical to TRBD1. The CDR3 covers 14 residues. The germline V gene encodes CDR1 DFQATT and CDR2 SNEGSKA (reference sequence). V lost 6 bases and J lost 8; bases outside the gene matches: 12. CDR3 amino acids: CSAIGTESLEKLFF. CDR3 nucleotides: TGCAGTGCCATCGGGACAGAAAGTTTAGAAAAACTGTTTTTT.

The rearrangement joins TRBV7-2 to TRBJ2-6; D ambiguous. The V gene's germline CDR1 is SGHTA and CDR2 FQGNSA. V gave up 6 bases and J gave up 0 bases, with 9 bases separating them. The CDR3 has 15 amino acids. The CDR3 DNA reads as TGTGCCAGCAGTTCAATGGGCTCTGGGGCCAACGTCCTGACTTTC. Translating gives CASSSMGSGANVLTF. Based on the CDR3 plus reference TRBV7-2 and TRBJ2-6, the full variable domain is GAGVSQSPSNKVTEKGKDVELRCDPISGHTALYWYRQSLGQGLEFLIYFQGNSAPDKSGLPSDRFSAERTGGSVSTLTIQRTQQEDSAVYLCASSSMGSGANVLTFGAGSRLTVL.

This clonotype turned up a few times. This may be a read error, as it is one base from a much larger clone. J is TRBJ2-6 and V is TRBV11-2; D ambiguous. CDR1 is SGHAT and CDR2 is FQNNGV in the germline V gene. The CDR3 is 15 residues long. Trimming cost V 1 base and J 1 base, with 5 bases left between them. CDR3 loop: CASSLVRSGANVLTF. The CDR3 bases are TGTGCCAGCAGCTTAGTAAGGTCTGGGGCCAACGTCCTGACTTTC.

This chain uses TRBV12-3 or TRBV12-4 with TRBJ2-4; the D call may be TRBD1 or TRBD2 (5 bases each). V gave up 6 bases and J gave up 6 bases, with 15 bases separating them. The CDR3 loop spans 14 amino acids. DNA of the CDR3: TGTGCCAGCAGACCCGGGGCCTTAGGAAACATTCAGTACTTC. The encoded protein is CASRPGALGNIQYF.

This clonotype was counted once. V and J are TRBV18 and TRBJ2-4, with TRBD1 matching 7 bases. V lost 2 bases to trimming and J lost 9 bases; unmatched junction nucleotides: 7. The V gene's germline CDR1 is KGHSH and CDR2 LQKENI. This CDR3 has 14 residues. In DNA form, the CDR3 reads TGTGCCAGCTCACCAACGACAGGGTATAGCATTCAGTACTTC. Its protein product is CASSPTTGYSIQYF.

Here the CDR3 reads CASSQGGREQYF. The CDR3 DNA is TGTGCCAGCAGCCAAGGAGGTCGGGAGCAGTACTTC. The chain joins TRBV7-3 to TRBJ2-7; D is perhaps TRBD2 (5 bases). Germline CDR1 and CDR2: SGHTA and FQGTGA. The V gene lost 5 bases and the J gene lost 7 bases, with 12 bases spanning the gap. This CDR3 is built from 12 residues.

Only a few counts were recorded for this clonotype. This chain uses TRBV20-1 with TRBJ2-5, with 10 positions matching TRBD2. Trimming cost V 0 bases and J 5 bases; bases outside gene matches: 12. CDR1 DFQATT and CDR2 SNEGSKA come from the germline V gene (reference sequence). The CDR3 consists of 17 residues. The CDR3 loop reads CSARDSLAGATLETQYF. DNA of the CDR3: TGCAGTGCTAGAGATTCCCTAGCGGGGGCAACCCTGGAGACCCAGTACTTC.

The chain couples TRBV29-1 to TRBJ1-2; TRBD1 matches at 7 bases. CDR3 size: 12 residues. V was pared by 6 bases and J by 6 bases, with 7 bases of the junction left unmatched. Germline CDR1 reads SQVTM; CDR2 reads ANQGSEA. The CDR3: CSVEGAEDGYTF. The CDR3 nucleotides read TGCAGCGTGGAGGGGGCAGAAGATGGCTACACCTTC.

The V and J genes are TRBV15 and TRBJ2-7, with D uncertain. The germline V gene encodes CDR1 LNHNV and CDR2 YYDKDF (reference sequence). The CDR3 sequence is 15 residues long. The V and J ends lost 2 bases and 0 bases respectively, with 11 bases between them. The CDR3 coding sequence is TGTGCCACCAGCAGATCCTGGGGAAACTCCTACGAGCAGTACTTC. Translation: CATSRSWGNSYEQYF.

The chain couples TRBV4-1 to TRBJ2-1, with a weak D call TRBD2 (5 bases). Germline V CDR1 and CDR2: MGHRA, YSYEKL. The V end was cut by 2 bases, the J end by 9 bases, with 8 bases between. The CDR3 spans 12 residues. Here the CDR3 reads CASSQLTSEQFF. For the CDR3, the DNA is TGCGCCAGCAGCCAATTAACTAGTGAGCAGTTCTTC.